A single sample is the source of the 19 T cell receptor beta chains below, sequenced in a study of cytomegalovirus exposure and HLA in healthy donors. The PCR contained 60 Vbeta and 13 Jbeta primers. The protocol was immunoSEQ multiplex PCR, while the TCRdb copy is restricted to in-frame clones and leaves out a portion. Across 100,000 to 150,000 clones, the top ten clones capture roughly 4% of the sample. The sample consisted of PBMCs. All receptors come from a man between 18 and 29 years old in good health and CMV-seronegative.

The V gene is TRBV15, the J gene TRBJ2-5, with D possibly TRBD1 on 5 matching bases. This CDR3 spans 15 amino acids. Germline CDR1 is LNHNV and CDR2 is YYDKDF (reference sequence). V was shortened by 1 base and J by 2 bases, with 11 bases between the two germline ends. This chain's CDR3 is CATSRGARVQETQYF. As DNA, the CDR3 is TGTGCCACCAGCAGAGGGGCCAGGGTGCAAGAGACCCAGTACTTC.

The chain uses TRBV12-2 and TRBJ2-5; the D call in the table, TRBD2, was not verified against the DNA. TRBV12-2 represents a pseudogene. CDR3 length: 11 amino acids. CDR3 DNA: TGTGCAAGTCGCTTACCGGAGACCCAGTACTTC. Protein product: CASRLPETQYF.

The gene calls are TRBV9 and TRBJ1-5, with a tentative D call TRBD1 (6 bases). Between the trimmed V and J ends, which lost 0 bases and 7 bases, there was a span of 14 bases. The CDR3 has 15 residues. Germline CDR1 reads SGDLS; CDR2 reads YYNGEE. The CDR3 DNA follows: TGTGCCAGCAGCGTAGGCGGGGGCCCCCGGCAGCCCCAGCATTTT. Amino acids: CASSVGGGPRQPQHF.

The CDR3 reads CASSRRGLDTEAFF. CDR3 DNA sequence: TGCGCCAGCAGCCGGAGGGGGCTTGACACTGAAGCTTTCTTT. The gene calls are TRBV5-1 and TRBJ1-1, with 7 bases fitting TRBD1. V shed 4 bases, J shed 3 bases, and the junction held 6 bases outside the gene matches. The CDR3 contains 14 residues. Germline lookup yields CDR1 SGHRS and CDR2 YFSETQ.

The CDR3 protein is CATSSGEGWEQIGETQYF. The CDR3 bases are TGTGCCACCAGCAGTGGGGAGGGTTGGGAGCAGATAGGGGAGACCCAGTACTTC. The chain links TRBV15 to TRBJ2-5; 7 bases fit TRBD2. CDR3 size: 18 residues. CDR1 LNHNV and CDR2 YYDKDF come from the germline V gene (reference sequence). V lost 3 bases and J lost 5; bases outside the gene matches: 18.

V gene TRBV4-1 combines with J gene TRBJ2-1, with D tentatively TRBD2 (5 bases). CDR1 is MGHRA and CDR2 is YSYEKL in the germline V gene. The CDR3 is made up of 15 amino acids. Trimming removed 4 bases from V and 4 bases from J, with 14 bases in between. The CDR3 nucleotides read TGCGCCAGCAGCCCCCCTGGTTCGGGGTACAATGAGCAGTTCTTC. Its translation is CASSPPGSGYNEQFF.

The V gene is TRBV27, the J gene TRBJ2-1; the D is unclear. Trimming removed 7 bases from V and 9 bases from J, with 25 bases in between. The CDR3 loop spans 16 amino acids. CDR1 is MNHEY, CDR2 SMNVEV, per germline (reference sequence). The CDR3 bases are TGTGCCAGCACCCAACGGTTAGCATCGACGATGGGTGAGCAGTTCTTC. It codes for CASTQRLASTMGEQFF.

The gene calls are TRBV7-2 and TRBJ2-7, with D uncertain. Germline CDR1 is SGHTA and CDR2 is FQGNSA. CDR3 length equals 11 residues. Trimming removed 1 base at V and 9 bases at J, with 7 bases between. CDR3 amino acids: CASSLGGGQYF. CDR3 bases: TGTGCCAGCAGCTTAGGAGGCGGGCAGTACTTC.

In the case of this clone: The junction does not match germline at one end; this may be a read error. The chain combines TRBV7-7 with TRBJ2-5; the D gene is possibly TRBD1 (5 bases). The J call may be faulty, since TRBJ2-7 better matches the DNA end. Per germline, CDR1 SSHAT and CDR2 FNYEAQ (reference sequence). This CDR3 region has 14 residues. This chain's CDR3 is CASSLTDSSYEQYF. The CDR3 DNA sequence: TGTGCTAGCAGCTTGACCGACAGCTCCTACGAGCAGTACTTC.

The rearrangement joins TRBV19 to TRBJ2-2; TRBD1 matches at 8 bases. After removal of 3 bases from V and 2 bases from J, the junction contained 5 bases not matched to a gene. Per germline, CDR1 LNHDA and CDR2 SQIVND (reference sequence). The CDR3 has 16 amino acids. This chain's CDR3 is CASSMQGQVNTGELFF. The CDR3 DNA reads TGTGCCAGTAGTATGCAGGGACAGGTTAACACCGGGGAGCTGTTTTTT.

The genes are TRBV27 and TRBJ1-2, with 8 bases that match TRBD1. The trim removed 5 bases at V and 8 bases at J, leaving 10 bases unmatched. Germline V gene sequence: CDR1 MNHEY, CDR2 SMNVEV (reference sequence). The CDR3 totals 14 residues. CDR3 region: CASSPRRGQEGYTF. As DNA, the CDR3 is TGTGCCAGCAGTCCCCGCAGGGGGCAGGAAGGCTACACCTTC.

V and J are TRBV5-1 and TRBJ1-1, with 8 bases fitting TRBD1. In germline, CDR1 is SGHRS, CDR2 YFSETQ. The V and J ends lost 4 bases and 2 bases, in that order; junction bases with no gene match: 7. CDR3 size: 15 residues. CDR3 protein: CASSLDGQGNTEAFF. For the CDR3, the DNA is TGCGCCAGCAGCCTCGACGGACAGGGCAACACTGAAGCTTTCTTT.

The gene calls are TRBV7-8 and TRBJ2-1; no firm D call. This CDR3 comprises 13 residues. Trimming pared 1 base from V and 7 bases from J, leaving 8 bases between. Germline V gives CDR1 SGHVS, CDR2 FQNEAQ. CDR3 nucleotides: TGTGCCAGCAGCTTAGTACTTCGAAATGAGCAGTTCTTC. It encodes CASSLVLRNEQFF. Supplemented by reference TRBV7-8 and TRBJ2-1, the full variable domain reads GAGVSQSPRYKVAKRGQDVALRCDPISGHVSLFWYQQALGQGPEFLTYFQNEAQLDKSGLPSDRFFAERPEGSVSTLKIQRTQQEDSAVYLCASSLVLRNEQFFGPGTRLTVL.

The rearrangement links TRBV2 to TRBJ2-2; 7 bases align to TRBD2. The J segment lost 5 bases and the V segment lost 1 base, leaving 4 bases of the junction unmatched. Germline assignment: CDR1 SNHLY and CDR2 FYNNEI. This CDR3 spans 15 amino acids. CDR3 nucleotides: TGTGCCAGCAGTGAAGAACTAGCGACAACCGGGGAGCTGTTTTTT. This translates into CASSEELATTGELFF.

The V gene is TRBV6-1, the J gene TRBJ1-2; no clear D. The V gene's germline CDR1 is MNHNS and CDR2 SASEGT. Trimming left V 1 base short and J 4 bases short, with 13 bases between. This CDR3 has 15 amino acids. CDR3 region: CASSEGIREIYGYTF. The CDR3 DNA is TGTGCCAGCAGTGAAGGGATAAGGGAGATCTATGGCTACACCTTC.

The CDR3 region has the DNA TGTGCCAGCAGCGTATATTCGGAGACAGGGGGGGATGGCTACACCTTC. Protein: CASSVYSETGGDGYTF. This chain joins TRBV5-6 and TRBJ1-2, with 9 nucleotides matching TRBD1. The CDR3 extends over 16 amino acids. Trimming cost V 4 bases and J 6 bases; bases outside gene matches: 13. In germline, CDR1 is SGHDT, CDR2 YYEEEE.

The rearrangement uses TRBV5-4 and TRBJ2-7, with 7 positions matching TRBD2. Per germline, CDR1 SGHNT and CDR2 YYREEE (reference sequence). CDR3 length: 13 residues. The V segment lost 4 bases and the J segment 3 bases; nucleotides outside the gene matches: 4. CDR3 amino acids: CASSRDYVYEQYF. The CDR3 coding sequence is TGTGCCAGCAGCCGGGACTACGTCTACGAGCAGTACTTC.

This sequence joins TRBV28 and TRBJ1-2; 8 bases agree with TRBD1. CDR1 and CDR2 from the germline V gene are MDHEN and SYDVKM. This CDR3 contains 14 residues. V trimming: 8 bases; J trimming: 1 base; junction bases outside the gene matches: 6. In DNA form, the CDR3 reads TGTGCCAGCGCTTTAGGACAGGGTAACTATGGCTACACCTTC. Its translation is CASALGQGNYGYTF.

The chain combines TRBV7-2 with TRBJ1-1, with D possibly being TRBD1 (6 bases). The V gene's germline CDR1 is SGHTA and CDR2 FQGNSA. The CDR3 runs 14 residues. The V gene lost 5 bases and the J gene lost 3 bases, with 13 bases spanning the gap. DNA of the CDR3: TGTGCCAGCAGCCCCAGGGGAGGGCACACTGAAGCTTTCTTT. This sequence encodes CASSPRGGHTEAFF.